This T cell receptor beta chain was recorded in a study of shared clonotypes between healthy human individuals. Study outcomes and limitations: In the sorted subsets, rarefaction showed sequencing was incomplete despite large depth.

In the case of this clone: Its antigen is unknown.

V was shortened by 0 bases and J by 4 bases, with 13 bases between the two germline ends. This CDR3 comprises 15 residues. Per germline, CDR1 SGDLS and CDR2 YYNGEE. Deep level was the assay's run setting. The assay was immunoSEQ multiplex PCR, and TCRdb's table has in-frame clones only and misses some. Among 850,000 to 1,100,000 clones, roughly 80% were seen once, and the ten largest hold 0.89%. Sequencing was performed on memory CD4+ T cells from PBMCs. Subset in this sample: CD45RA-negative fraction. This chain links TRBV9 with TRBJ1-2; a possible D gene is TRBD1 (5 bases). This sequence was found in a man between 18 and 29 years old in good health. Some clones in this sample may be carry-over from other donors' samples. CDR3 loop: CASSVDRTSFYGYTF. CDR3 DNA: TGTGCCAGCAGCGTAGATCGGACAAGCTTCTATGGCTACACCTTC.